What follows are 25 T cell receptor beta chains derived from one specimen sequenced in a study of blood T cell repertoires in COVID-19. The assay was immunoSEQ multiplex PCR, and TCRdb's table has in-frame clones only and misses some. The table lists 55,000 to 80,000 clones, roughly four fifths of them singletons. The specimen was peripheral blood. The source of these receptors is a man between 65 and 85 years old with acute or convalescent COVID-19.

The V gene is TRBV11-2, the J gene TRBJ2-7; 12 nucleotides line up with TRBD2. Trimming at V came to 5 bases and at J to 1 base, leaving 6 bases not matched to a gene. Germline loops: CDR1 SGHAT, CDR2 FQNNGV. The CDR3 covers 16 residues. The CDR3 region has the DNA TGTGCCAGCAGCCTACTAGCGGGAGGCCTTTCCTACGAGCAGTACTTC. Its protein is CASSLLAGGLSYEQYF.

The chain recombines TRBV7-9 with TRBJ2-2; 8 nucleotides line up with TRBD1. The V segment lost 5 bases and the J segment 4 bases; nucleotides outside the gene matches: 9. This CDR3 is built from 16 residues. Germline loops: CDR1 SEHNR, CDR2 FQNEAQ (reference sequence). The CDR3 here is CASSGQGGRGTGELFF. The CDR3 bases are TGTGCCAGCAGCGGACAGGGTGGCCGAGGCACCGGGGAGCTGTTTTTT.

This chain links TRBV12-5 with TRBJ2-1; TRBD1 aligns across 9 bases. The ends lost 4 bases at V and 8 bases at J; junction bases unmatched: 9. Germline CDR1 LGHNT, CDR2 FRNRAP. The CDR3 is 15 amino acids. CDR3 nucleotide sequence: TGTGCTAGTGGTTCAGAAAGACAGGGGGGGCATGAGCAGTTCTTC. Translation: CASGSERQGGHEQFF. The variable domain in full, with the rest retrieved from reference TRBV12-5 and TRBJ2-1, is DARVTQTPRHKVTEMGQEVTMRCQPILGHNTVFWYRQTMMQGLELLAYFRNRAPLDDSGMPKDRFSAEMPDATLATLKIQPSEPRDSAVYFCASGSERQGGHEQFFGPGTRLTVL.

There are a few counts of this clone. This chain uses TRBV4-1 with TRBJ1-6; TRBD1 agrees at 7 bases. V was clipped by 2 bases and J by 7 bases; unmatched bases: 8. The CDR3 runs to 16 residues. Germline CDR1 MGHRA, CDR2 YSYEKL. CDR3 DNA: TGCGCCAGCAGCCAAAGTGGGACAGAGACCAATTCACCCCTCCACTTT. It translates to CASSQSGTETNSPLHF.

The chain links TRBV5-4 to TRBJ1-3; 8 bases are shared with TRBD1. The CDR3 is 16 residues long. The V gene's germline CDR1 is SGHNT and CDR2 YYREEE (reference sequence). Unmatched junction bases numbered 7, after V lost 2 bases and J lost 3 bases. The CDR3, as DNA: TGTGCCAGCAGCTTACGGACAGGGTTAGGTGGAAACACCATATATTTT. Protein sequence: CASSLRTGLGGNTIYF.

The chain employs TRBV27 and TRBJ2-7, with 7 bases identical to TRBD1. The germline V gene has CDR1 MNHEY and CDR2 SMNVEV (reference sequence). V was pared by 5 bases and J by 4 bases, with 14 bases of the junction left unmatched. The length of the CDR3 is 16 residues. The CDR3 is CASSVPPGQTRYEQYF. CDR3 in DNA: TGTGCCAGCAGTGTTCCTCCGGGACAGACGCGTTACGAGCAGTACTTC.

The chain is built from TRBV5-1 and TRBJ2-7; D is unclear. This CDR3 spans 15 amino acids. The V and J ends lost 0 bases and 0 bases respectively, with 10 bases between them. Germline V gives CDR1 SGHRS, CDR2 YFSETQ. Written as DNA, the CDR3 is TGCGCCAGCAGCTTGGACCCAGGCTTCTCCTACGAGCAGTACTTC. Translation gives CASSLDPGFSYEQYF.

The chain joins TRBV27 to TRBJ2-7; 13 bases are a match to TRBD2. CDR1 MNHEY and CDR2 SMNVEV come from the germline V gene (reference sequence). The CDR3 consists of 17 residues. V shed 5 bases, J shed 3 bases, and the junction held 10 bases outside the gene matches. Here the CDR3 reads CASSKSGTSGVIYEQYF. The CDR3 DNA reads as TGTGCCAGCAGTAAATCCGGGACTAGCGGGGTAATCTACGAGCAGTACTTC.

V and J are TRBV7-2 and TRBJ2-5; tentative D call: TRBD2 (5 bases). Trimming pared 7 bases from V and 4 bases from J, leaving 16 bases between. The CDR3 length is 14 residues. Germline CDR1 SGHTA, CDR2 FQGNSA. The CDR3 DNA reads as TGTGCCAGCACCTTCCCGACGACTATAGAGACCCAGTACTTC. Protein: CASTFPTTIETQYF.

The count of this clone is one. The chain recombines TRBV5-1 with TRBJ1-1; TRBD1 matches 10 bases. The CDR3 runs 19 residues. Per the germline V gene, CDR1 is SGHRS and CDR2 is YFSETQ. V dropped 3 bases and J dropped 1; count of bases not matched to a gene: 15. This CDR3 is CASSSPGTGAPLGNTEAFF. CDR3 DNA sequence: TGCGCCAGCAGCTCTCCCGGGACAGGGGCCCCATTGGGGAACACTGAAGCTTTCTTT.

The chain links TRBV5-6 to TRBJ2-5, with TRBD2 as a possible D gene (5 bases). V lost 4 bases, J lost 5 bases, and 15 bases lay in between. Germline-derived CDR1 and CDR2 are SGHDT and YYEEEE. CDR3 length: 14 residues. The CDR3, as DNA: TGTGCCAGCAGCCCGTCGGGGTTAATGGAGACCCAGTACTTC. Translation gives CASSPSGLMETQYF.

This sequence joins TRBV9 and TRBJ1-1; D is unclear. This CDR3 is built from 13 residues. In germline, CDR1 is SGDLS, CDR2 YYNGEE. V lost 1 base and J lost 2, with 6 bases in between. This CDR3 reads CASSVRLNTEAFF. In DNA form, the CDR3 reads TGTGCCAGCAGCGTACGACTTAACACTGAAGCTTTCTTT.

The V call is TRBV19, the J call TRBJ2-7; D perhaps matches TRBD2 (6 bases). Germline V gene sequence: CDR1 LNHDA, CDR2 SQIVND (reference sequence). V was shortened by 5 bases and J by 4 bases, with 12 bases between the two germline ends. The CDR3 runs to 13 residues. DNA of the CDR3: TGTGCCAGTAGTTTGCCGGGAGCATACGAGCAGTACTTC. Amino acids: CASSLPGAYEQYF.

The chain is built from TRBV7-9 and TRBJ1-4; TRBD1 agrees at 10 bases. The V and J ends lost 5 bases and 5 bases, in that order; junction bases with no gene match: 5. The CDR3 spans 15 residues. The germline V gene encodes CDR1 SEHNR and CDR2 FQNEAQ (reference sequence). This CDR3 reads CASSRLTGGNEKLFF. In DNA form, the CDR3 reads TGTGCCAGCAGCAGACTGACAGGGGGCAATGAAAAACTGTTTTTT.

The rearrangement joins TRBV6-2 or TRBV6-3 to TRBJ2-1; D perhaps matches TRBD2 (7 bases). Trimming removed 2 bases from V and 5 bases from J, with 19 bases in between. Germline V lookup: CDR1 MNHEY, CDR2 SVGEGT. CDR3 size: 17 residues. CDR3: CASSYERGGGRDNEQFF. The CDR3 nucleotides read TGTGCCAGCAGTTACGAAAGGGGGGGCGGGAGAGACAATGAGCAGTTCTTC.

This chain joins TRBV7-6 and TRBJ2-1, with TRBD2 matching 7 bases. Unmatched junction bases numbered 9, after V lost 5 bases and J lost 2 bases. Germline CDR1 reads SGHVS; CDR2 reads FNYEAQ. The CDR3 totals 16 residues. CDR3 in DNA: TGTGCCAGCAGCGCCCCTAGACTAGCCGCCTACAATGAGCAGTTCTTC. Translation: CASSAPRLAAYNEQFF.

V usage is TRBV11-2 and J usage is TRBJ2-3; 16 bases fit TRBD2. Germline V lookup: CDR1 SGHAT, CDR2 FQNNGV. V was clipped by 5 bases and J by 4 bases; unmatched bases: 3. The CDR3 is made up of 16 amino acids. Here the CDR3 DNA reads TGTGCCAGCAGCGGGGGACTAGCGGGAGGGGCAGATACGCAGTATTTT. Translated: CASSGGLAGGADTQYF.

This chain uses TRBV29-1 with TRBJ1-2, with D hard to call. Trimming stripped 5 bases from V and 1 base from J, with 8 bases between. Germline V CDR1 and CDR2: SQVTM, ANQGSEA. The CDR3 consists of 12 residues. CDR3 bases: TGCAGCGTTAACAAGAATAACTATGGCTACACCTTC. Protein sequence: CSVNKNNYGYTF.

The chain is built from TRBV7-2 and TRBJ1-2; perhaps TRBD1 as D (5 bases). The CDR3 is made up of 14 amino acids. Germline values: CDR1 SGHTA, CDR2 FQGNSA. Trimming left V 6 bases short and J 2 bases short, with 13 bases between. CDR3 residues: CASRTVRGNYGYTF. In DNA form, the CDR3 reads TGTGCCAGCAGAACAGTAAGGGGAAACTATGGCTACACCTTC.

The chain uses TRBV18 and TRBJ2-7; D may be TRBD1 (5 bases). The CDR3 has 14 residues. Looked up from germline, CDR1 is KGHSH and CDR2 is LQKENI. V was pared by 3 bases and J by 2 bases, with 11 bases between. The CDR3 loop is CASSPSPGTYEQYF. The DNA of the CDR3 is TGTGCCAGCTCACCCTCGCCAGGGACCTACGAGCAGTACTTC.

CDR3 residues: CAILAGGNEQYF. CDR3 sequence (DNA): TGTGCCATTTTAGCGGGAGGGAACGAGCAGTACTTC. This chain joins TRBV10-3 and TRBJ2-7, with 11 bases fitting TRBD2. Unmatched junction bases numbered 3, after V lost 9 bases and J lost 5 bases. The CDR3 has 12 residues. The germline CDR1 and CDR2 sequences are ENHRY and SYGVKD.

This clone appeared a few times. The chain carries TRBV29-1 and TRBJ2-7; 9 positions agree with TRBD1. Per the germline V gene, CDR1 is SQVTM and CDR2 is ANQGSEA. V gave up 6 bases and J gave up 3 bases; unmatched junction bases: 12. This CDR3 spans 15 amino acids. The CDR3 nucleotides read TGCAGCGTGAAGACTCCCGGGACAGGGATCTACGAGCAGTACTTC. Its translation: CSVKTPGTGIYEQYF.

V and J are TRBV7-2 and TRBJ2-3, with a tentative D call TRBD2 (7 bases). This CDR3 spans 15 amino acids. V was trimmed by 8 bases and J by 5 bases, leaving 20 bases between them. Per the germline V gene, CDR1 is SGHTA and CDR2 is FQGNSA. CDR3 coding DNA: TGTGCCAGCTCCGAGGTGGCAGGGGAGGGAGATACGCAGTATTTT. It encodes CASSEVAGEGDTQYF.

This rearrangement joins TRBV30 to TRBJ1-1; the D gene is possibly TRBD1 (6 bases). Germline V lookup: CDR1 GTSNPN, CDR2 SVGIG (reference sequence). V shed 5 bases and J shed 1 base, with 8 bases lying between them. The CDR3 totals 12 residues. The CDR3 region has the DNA TGTGCCTGGGACAGGTCGAACACTGAAGCTTTCTTT. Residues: CAWDRSNTEAFF. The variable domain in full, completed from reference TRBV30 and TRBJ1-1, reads SQTIHQWPATLVQPVGSPLSLECTVEGTSNPNLYWYRQAAGRGLQLLFYSVGIGQISSEVPQNLSASRPQDRQFILSSKKLLLSDSGFYLCAWDRSNTEAFFGQGTRLTVV.

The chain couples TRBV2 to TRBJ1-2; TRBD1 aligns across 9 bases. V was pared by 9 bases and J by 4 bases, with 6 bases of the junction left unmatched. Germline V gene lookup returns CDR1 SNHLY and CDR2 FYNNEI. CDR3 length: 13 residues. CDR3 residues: CASRTGGGYGYTF. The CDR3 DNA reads TGTGCCAGTCGCACAGGGGGCGGCTATGGCTACACCTTC.